The 16 T cell receptor beta chains listed next were all sequenced from one sample in a study of blood T cell repertoires in COVID-19. Generated by immunoSEQ multiplex PCR, the TCRdb table keeps only in-frame clones and is missing some. The sample records approximately 230,000 clones, almost 90% being singletons. The sequenced sample consisted of PBMCs or T cells enriched from blood (not recorded which). These receptors originate from a woman aged 45-60 years with acute COVID-19.

The chain recombines TRBV2 with TRBJ1-6; 8 bases match TRBD1. This CDR3 region has 16 residues. The junction had 15 bases not matched to a gene; V was cut back by 8 bases and J by 9 bases. CDR1 and CDR2 (germline): SNHLY, FYNNEI. CDR3 nucleotide sequence: TGTGCCAGCGGCGGGACAGGACTCGAAGTAGGTTCACCCCTCCACTTT. Translating gives CASGGTGLEVGSPLHF.

In this sample, this clone turned up a few times. The chain combines TRBV7-2 with TRBJ2-2; D perhaps matches TRBD2 (5 bases). Trimming removed 5 bases at V and 1 base at J, with 14 bases between. Germline V gives CDR1 SGHTA, CDR2 FQGNSA. The CDR3 has 16 amino acids. CDR3 protein: CASSLRQDLNTGELFF. Written as DNA, the CDR3 is TGTGCCAGCAGCCTAAGGCAGGACTTGAACACCGGGGAGCTGTTTTTT. Complete variable domain (other parts from reference TRBV7-2 and TRBJ2-2): GAGVSQSPSNKVTEKGKDVELRCDPISGHTALYWYRQSLGQGLEFLIYFQGNSAPDKSGLPSDRFSAERTGGSVSTLTIQRTQQEDSAVYLCASSLRQDLNTGELFFGEGSRLTVL.

The genes are TRBV9 and TRBJ2-1, with 7 bases matching TRBD2. This CDR3 spans 15 amino acids. Germline CDR1 is SGDLS and CDR2 is YYNGEE. J gave up 8 bases and V 4 bases, and 12 bases lay outside the gene matches. The CDR3 loop is CASSPWTSPPDEQFF. The CDR3 DNA reads TGTGCCAGCAGCCCATGGACTAGTCCCCCCGATGAGCAGTTCTTC. Filled out from reference TRBV9 and TRBJ2-1, the complete variable domain reads DSGVTQTPKHLITATGQRVTLRCSPRSGDLSVYWYQQSLDQGLQFLIQYYNGEERAKGNILERFSAQQFPDLHSELNLSSLELGDSALYFCASSPWTSPPDEQFFGPGTRLTVL.

This chain connects TRBV5-4 to TRBJ2-1; D may be TRBD1 (6 bases). Per germline, CDR1 SGHNT and CDR2 YYREEE (reference sequence). The CDR3 spans 14 residues. The V and J ends lost 4 bases and 2 bases respectively, with 10 bases between them. The CDR3 coding sequence is TGTGCCAGCAGCATCCGACAGGCCTACAATGAGCAGTTCTTC. Its protein product is CASSIRQAYNEQFF.

The V gene is TRBV28, the J gene TRBJ1-1, with a tentative D call TRBD1 (5 bases). V lost 3 bases and J 8 bases, leaving 10 bases between the germline ends. The CDR3 has 12 residues. Germline V gives CDR1 MDHEN, CDR2 SYDVKM. CDR3 region: CASSLYDREAFF. For the CDR3, the DNA is TGTGCCAGCAGTTTGTACGACAGAGAAGCTTTCTTT. Filled out from reference TRBV28 and TRBJ1-1, the complete variable domain reads DVKVTQSSRYLVKRTGEKVFLECVQDMDHENMFWYRQDPGLGLRLIYFSYDVKMKEKGDIPEGYSVSREKKERFSLILESASTNQTSMYLCASSLYDREAFFGQGTRLTVV.

The chain couples TRBV18 to TRBJ2-5; a possible D gene is TRBD1 (5 bases). The CDR3 has 14 amino acids. Germline lookup yields CDR1 KGHSH and CDR2 LQKENI. The germline V and J ends were trimmed by 3 bases and 5 bases, with 13 bases remaining between them. CDR3 DNA: TGTGCCAGCTCACCTCGCCAGGGATGGGAGACCCAGTACTTC. This sequence encodes CASSPRQGWETQYF.

The chain joins TRBV7-9 to TRBJ2-3; TRBD2 matches at 11 bases. Per the germline V gene, CDR1 is SEHNR and CDR2 is FQNEAQ (reference sequence). The V and J ends lost 0 bases and 5 bases, in that order; junction bases with no gene match: 4. This CDR3 is 16 amino acids long. As DNA, the CDR3 is TGTGCCAGCAGCTTAGCACTAGCGGGAGCGAGAGATACGCAGTATTTT. As protein: CASSLALAGARDTQYF.

The CDR3 loop is CASSVSGHSPLHF. Written as DNA, the CDR3 is TGTGCCAGCAGCGTGAGTGGGCATTCACCCCTCCACTTT. The genes are TRBV9 and TRBJ1-6; D is unresolved. There are 13 residues in the CDR3. V was clipped by 2 bases and J by 8 bases, with 8 bases between them. Per germline, CDR1 SGDLS and CDR2 YYNGEE. The complete variable domain, with remaining parts taken from reference TRBV9 and TRBJ1-6, reads DSGVTQTPKHLITATGQRVTLRCSPRSGDLSVYWYQQSLDQGLQFLIQYYNGEERAKGNILERFSAQQFPDLHSELNLSSLELGDSALYFCASSVSGHSPLHFGNGTRLTVT.

This clone showed up just once. The V call is TRBV5-1, the J call TRBJ2-3; tentatively, D is TRBD1 (5 bases). V lost 0 bases and J 1 base, leaving 9 bases between the germline ends. CDR1 and CDR2 (germline): SGHRS, YFSETQ. CDR3 size: 15 residues. CDR3 protein: CASSLDRIGTDTQYF. The CDR3, as DNA: TGCGCCAGCAGCTTGGACAGGATAGGCACAGATACGCAGTATTTT. Complete variable domain (other parts from reference TRBV5-1 and TRBJ2-3): KAGVTQTPRYLIKTRGQQVTLSCSPISGHRSVSWYQQTPGQGLQFLFEYFSETQRNKGNFPGRFSGRQFSNSRSEMNVSTLELGDSALYLCASSLDRIGTDTQYFGPGTRLTVL.

The chain is built from TRBV9 and TRBJ1-2, with 8 bases matching TRBD1. The CDR3 consists of 14 residues. Germline V lookup: CDR1 SGDLS, CDR2 YYNGEE. With 3 bases clipped from V and 9 bases from J, the junction kept 10 bases outside the gene matches. CDR3 loop: CASSAGGQGASYTF. The CDR3 nucleotides read TGTGCCAGCAGCGCGGGCGGGCAGGGGGCGAGCTACACCTTC.

This chain links TRBV5-4 with TRBJ2-2; D might be TRBD1 (5 bases). V was clipped by 4 bases and J by 1 base, with 17 bases between them. Germline loops: CDR1 SGHNT, CDR2 YYREEE (reference sequence). CDR3 length: 17 amino acids. CDR3 loop: CASSTTTRARNTGELFF. DNA for the CDR3: TGTGCCAGCAGCACAACCACCAGGGCGCGGAACACCGGGGAGCTGTTTTTT.

This chain connects TRBV5-6 to TRBJ2-7; 7 positions agree with TRBD1. Germline-derived CDR1 and CDR2 are SGHDT and YYEEEE. V shed 4 bases, J shed 0 bases, and the junction held 19 bases outside the gene matches. The CDR3 is made up of 19 amino acids. The CDR3 sequence is CASSPPGQILRSSSYEQYF. CDR3 sequence (DNA): TGTGCCAGCAGCCCCCCGGGACAGATACTACGATCGAGCTCCTACGAGCAGTACTTC.

V gene TRBV30 combines with J gene TRBJ2-5; maybe TRBD1 (6 bases). Per the germline V gene, CDR1 is GTSNPN and CDR2 is SVGIG (reference sequence). The V end lost 0 bases, the J end lost 7 bases, and 18 bases lay between the germline ends. The CDR3 is 15 residues long. DNA of the CDR3: TGTGCCTGGAGTGTACGCGACAGGCAAAGAGGGACCCAGTACTTC. This encodes CAWSVRDRQRGTQYF.

The genes are TRBV2 and TRBJ2-3; no clear D gene. V lost 2 bases, J lost 3 bases, and 6 bases lay in between. Germline V gene lookup returns CDR1 SNHLY and CDR2 FYNNEI. CDR3 length: 13 residues. CDR3 loop: CASSELGTDTQYF. CDR3 nucleotides: TGTGCCAGCAGTGAACTAGGTACAGATACGCAGTATTTT.

V gene TRBV7-9 combines with J gene TRBJ1-4; the match to TRBD1 covers 8 bases. The J segment lost 3 bases and the V segment lost 4 bases, leaving 4 bases of the junction unmatched. This CDR3 spans 15 amino acids. Germline loops: CDR1 SEHNR, CDR2 FQNEAQ (reference sequence). DNA for the CDR3: TGTGCCAGCAGCTCGAAACAGGGGGCTAATGAAAAACTGTTTTTT. Its protein product is CASSSKQGANEKLFF.

The chain carries TRBV7-9 and TRBJ2-7; 12 bases agree with TRBD1. The CDR3 runs to 15 residues. CDR1 and CDR2 from the germline V gene are SEHNR and FQNEAQ (reference sequence). The V segment lost 3 bases and the J segment 2 bases; nucleotides outside the gene matches: 2. For the CDR3, the DNA is TGTGCCAGCAGCTTCGGGACAGGGGGCCCCTACGAGCAGTACTTC. Its protein is CASSFGTGGPYEQYF.